This TCR beta chain was sequenced for a study of blood T cell repertoires in COVID-19. For the study at large: Specimens from acute and convalescent COVID-19 originated in the United States, Italy and Spain. The cDNA or gDNA used as material had been derived from T cells, B-cell-depleted T cells, or PBMCs.

Trimming pared 3 bases from V and 2 bases from J, leaving 10 bases between. CDR3 size: 14 residues. The V gene's germline CDR1 is SGHVS and CDR2 FQNEAQ. Original processing notes: Amplification of reference gene primers was used by the study to estimate nucleated cell counts. Assay used: immunoSEQ multiplex PCR; TCRdb lists only in-frame clones, some missing. From that table come the V and J calls and clone size; the DNA was used to work out D and trimming. The sample has about 39,000 clones, over 75% seen once; the top ten hold roughly 9.9%. The sample consisted of peripheral blood. This clonotype was obtained from a human donor in a cohort sampled during active COVID-19. This rearrangement joins TRBV7-8 to TRBJ1-2, with D hard to call. The CDR3 DNA reads as TGTGCCAGCAGCTTGTGGACTGGGAACTATGGCTACACCTTC. Translation gives CASSLWTGNYGYTF.